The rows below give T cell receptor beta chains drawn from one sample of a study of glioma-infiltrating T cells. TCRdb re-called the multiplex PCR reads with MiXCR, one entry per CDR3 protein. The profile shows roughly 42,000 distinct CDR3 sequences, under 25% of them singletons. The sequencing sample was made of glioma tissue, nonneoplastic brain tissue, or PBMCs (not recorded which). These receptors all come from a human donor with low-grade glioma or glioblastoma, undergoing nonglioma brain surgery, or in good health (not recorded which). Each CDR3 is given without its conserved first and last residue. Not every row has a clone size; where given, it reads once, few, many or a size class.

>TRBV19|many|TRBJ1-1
ASSMLRTEAF
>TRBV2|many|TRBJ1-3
ASSVSVSGNTIY
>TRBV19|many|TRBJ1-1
ASRPGQGAWNTEAF
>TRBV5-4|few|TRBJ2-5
ASTGGGGETQY
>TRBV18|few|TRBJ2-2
ASSPPGTSNTGELF
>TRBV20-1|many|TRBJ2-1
SARALGESRRNEQF
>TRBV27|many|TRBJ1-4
ASKGQGSEKLF
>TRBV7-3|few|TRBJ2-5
ASSMTGYQETQY
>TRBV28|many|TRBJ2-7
ASSHRGEQY
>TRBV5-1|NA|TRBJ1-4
ASRRGESNEKLF
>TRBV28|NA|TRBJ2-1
ASTMLPRSRPS
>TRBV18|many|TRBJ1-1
ASSPNRDAAF
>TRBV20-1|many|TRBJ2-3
SAREGLGPGDTQY
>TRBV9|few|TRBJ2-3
ASSGFRTLTDTQY
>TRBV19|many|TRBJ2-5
ASRWTADDGETQY
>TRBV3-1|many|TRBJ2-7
ASSQVLGEQY
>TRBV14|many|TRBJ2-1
ASSQLLGGYNEQF
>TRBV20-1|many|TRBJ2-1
SARVQAGGPYEQF
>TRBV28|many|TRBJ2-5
ASRAEDRRGETQY
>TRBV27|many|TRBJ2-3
ASRGQLISDTQY
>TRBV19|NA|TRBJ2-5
ASSIGGTFQETQY
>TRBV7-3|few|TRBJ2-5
ASSLVAGNQETQY
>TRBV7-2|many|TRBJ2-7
ASNPGGGHSYEQY
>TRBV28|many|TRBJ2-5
ASNLGSQETQY
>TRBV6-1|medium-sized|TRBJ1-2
ASNELASPAYGYT
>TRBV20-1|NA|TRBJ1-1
SAGGGTGPMNTEAF
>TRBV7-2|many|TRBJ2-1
ASSQDRGSYNEQF
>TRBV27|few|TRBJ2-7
ASSPQGEGYVQY
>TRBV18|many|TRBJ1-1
ASSLGQGSAF
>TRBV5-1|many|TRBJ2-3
ASSLAGTSYYTDTQY
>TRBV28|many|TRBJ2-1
ASSLAGTEQF
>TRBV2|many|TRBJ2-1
ASSVLAGGTEQF
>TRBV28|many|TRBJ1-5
ASSPPSGTANQPQH
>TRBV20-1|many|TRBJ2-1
SAHSGGIYNEQF
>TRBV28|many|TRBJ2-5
ASIPGLQETQY
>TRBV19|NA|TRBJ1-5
ASSMSGQGDQPQH
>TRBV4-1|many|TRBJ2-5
ASSGDRGFQETQY
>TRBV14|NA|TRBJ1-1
ASSQEVRLAAEAF
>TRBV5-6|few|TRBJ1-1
ASSLGLGTINTEAF
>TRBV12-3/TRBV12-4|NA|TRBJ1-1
ASSVGTAEAF
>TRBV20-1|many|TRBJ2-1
SARSGARHNEQF
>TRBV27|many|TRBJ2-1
ASSFMGGSYNEQF
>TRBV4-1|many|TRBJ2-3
ASSHLAGETDTQY
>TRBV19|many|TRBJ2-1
ASSIPGQGIDEQF
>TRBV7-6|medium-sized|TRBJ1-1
ASSLQTQGAETEAF
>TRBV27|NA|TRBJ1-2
ASSLSNQGVYGHT
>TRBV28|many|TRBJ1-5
ASSPRAPLLNQPQH
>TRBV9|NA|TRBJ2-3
ASSVTSGSTDTQY
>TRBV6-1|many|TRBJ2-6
ASSTGDGANVLT
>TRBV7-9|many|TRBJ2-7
ASSLEAWDRAYEQY
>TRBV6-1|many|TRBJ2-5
ASRLIQGAGETQY
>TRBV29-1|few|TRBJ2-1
SDRTSGSYNEQF
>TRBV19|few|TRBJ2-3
ASSTILTDTQY
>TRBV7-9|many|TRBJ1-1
ASSPRQGTEAF
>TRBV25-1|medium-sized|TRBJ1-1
ASSLTGDTEAF
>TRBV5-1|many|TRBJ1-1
ATAPGPGATEAF
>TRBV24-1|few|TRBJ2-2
ATREGGNTGELF